This T cell receptor (beta chain) was profiled in a study of PD-L1 blockade in urothelial cancer (dated by TCRdb to the late 2010s). With respect to the entire study: All patients started therapy around 2014 and received atezolizumab 1,200 mg intravenously every 3 weeks. About 90% of the 29 patients were males with bladder-origin urothelial cancer, and about 60% of the roughly 30 reported a prior smoking history. An ECOG performance status of 0 or 1 was recorded for the patients, and 0 to 3 prior chemotherapy regimens had been received by the patients. Blood samples were analyzed 3 weeks after the start of treatment (second dose) and 6 weeks after the start of treatment. A median of about 150,000 T cells and some 82,000 unique TCRs was obtained from blood samples, and a median clonality of approximately 0.086 was observed. Somatic, immune and clinical correlates of response to PD-L1 blockade with atezolizumab in urothelial cancer were the focus of an exploratory multi-omic analysis. Pretreatment tumor samples, along with matched peripheral blood collected serially before and after atezolizumab treatment, underwent TCR sequencing. Durable clinical benefit was defined as progression-free survival longer than 6 months, and TCR features were also tested against progression-free and overall survival. In the same patients, pretreatment tumors underwent whole exome sequencing and RNA sequencing in addition to TCR sequencing. Several patients achieved durable clinical benefit and roughly 20 did not. Pretreatment blood TCR-seq was available for 27 to 30 patients, at least one posttreatment blood collection was obtained for around 24 patients, and tumor TCR-seq was available for around 24 patients. Findings and caveats that apply to the study as a whole: Among patients with durable benefit, tumor-associated TCR clones showed greater expansion in peripheral blood 3 weeks after treatment started (n ≈ 21, p = 0.022). Because the sample size was small (n ≈ 28) and many of the analyses were exploratory, the results are meant to be hypothesis-generating. Improved progression-free and overall survival was associated with having pretreatment peripheral blood TCR clonality below the median.

At the junction V is shortened by 5 bases and J by 4 bases; bases outside the gene matches: 7. Inclusive of the bounding cysteine and phenylalanine, the CDR3 is 15 residues long. The DNA shown is the 45-base CDR3, in frame from base 1. Via the germline V gene, CDR1 is SGHVS and CDR2 FNYEAQ. This clone was detected a few times. Its antigen has not been determined. No much larger clone is present one base from it, and per-base qualities are unavailable. To estimate absolute template abundance from read counts, synthetic TCR analog templates were spiked into each PCR. The immunoSEQ assay used bias-controlled V and J gene primers to amplify TCRbeta CDR3 regions from genomic DNA. Sequencing of rearranged TCRbeta segments was performed at approximately 20X coverage. As for the original processing: Sequencing errors were corrected by clustering, and CDR3s were annotated against IMGT so that V, D and J genes could be assigned. Out-of-frame and stop-codon sequences were excluded, and only productive TCRbeta rearrangements were used in downstream analyses. To compute clonality, Shannon entropy was normalized by the log of the number of unique productive sequences and then subtracted from one. Clones differing between time points or between blood and tumor were identified by Fisher's exact test with Benjamini-Hochberg correction at adjusted p below 0.01. TCRdb limited this immuneACCESS table to in-frame rearrangements with V and J called. A share of clones is missing; checked studies link under half to unresolved V genes, and the rest is unexplained. V, J and clone size were drawn from that table, and D and trimming were deduced from the DNA. In this sample the table shows tens of thousands of clones, around nine tenths of which occur a single time. Of the sample, 10% to 12% is held by the ten largest clones.

What the time point label conveys for this sample: peripheral blood 6 weeks after treatment start. The cohort included about 30 patients with locally advanced or metastatic urothelial carcinoma who were treated at Memorial Sloan Kettering on a trial protocol. Peripheral blood mononuclear cells were collected pretreatment and during treatment, with between 1 and 8 total time points obtained per patient. The Qiagen DNeasy Blood extraction kit was used to purify genomic DNA from total PBMCs and from tumor samples. PBMCs were collected pretreatment and during treatment, and were isolated and stored as previously described.

Here the chain combines TRBV7-6 and TRBJ1-1; 10 bases in between match TRBD1. This receptor was taken from a man in his 60s with urothelial cancer. Sample: PBMCs, taken around atezolizumab (anti-PD-L1) treatment. The DNA reads TGTGCCAGCAGCCGACAGGGGGCTGTGGTCACTGAAGCTTTCTTT. Its protein reads: CASSRQGAVVTEAFF.